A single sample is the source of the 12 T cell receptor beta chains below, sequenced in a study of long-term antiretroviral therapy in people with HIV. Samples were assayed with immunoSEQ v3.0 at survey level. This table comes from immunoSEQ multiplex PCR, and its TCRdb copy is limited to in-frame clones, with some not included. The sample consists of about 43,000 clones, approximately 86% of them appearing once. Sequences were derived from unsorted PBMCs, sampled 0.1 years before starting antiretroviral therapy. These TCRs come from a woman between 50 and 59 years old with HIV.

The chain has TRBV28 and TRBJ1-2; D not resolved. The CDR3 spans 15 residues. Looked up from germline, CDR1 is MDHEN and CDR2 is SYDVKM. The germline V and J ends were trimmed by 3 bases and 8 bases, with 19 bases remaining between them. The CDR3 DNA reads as TGTGCCAGCAGTTTCGTACGGATCCTCATCCGAGGCTACACCTTC. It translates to CASSFVRILIRGYTF.

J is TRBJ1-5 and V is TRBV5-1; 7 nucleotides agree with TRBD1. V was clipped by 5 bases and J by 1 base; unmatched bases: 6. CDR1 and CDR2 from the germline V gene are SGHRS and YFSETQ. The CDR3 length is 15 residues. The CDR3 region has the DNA TGCGCCAGCAGACTTACAGGGGTCAGCAATCAGCCCCAGCATTTT. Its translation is CASRLTGVSNQPQHF.

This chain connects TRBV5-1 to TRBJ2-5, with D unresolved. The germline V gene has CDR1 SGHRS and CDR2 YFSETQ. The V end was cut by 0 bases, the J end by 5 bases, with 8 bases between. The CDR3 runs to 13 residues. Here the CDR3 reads CASSLGVGETQYF. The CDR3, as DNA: TGCGCCAGCAGCTTGGGGGTAGGGGAGACCCAGTACTTC.

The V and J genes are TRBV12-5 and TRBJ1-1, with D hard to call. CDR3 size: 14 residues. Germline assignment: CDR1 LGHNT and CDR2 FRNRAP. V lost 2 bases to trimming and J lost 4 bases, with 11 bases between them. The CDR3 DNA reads TGTGCTAGTGGTTTGTTTGGGGTTGGCACTGAAGCTTTCTTT. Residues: CASGLFGVGTEAFF.

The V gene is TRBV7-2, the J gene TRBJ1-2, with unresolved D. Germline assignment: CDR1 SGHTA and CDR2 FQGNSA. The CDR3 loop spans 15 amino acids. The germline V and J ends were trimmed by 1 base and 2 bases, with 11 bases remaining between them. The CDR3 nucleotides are TGTGCCAGCAGCTTAGGGACGGAGATAAACTATGGCTACACCTTC. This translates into CASSLGTEINYGYTF.

CDR3 residues: CASSWRVQEYSNQPQHF. The CDR3 DNA is TGCGCCAGCAGCTGGAGGGTACAGGAGTATAGCAATCAGCCCCAGCATTTT. The chain has TRBV5-1 and TRBJ1-5, with D perhaps TRBD1 (5 bases). The CDR3 extends over 17 amino acids. Per the germline V gene, CDR1 is SGHRS and CDR2 is YFSETQ. V dropped 3 bases and J dropped 0 bases, with 16 bases sitting between them.

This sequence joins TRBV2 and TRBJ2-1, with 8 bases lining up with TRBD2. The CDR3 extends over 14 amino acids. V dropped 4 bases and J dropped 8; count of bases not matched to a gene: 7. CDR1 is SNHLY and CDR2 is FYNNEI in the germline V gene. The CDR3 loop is CASSVNGGEDEQFF. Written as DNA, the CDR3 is TGTGCCAGCAGTGTTAACGGGGGGGAGGATGAGCAGTTCTTC.

The CDR3 sequence is CASSSSRNTGELFF. CDR3 nucleotides: TGTGCCAGCAGTAGCTCAAGAAACACCGGGGAGCTGTTTTTT. The chain links TRBV6-4 to TRBJ2-2; the D is unclear. CDR1 is MRHNA and CDR2 is SNTAGT in the germline V gene. Trimming left V 5 bases short and J 2 bases short, with 9 bases between. This CDR3 is 14 amino acids long.

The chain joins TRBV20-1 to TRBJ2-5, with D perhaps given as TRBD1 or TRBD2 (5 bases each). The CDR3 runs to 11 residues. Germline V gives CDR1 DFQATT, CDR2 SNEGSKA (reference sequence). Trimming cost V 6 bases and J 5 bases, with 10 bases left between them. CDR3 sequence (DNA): TGCAGTGCAAGCTGGGGGGAGACCCAGTACTTC. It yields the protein CSASWGETQYF.

In DNA, the CDR3 is TGTGCCAGCAGCCCCTCGAGGGTTTACTATGGCTACACCTTC. Amino acid sequence: CASSPSRVYYGYTF. The gene calls are TRBV11-2 and TRBJ1-2, with D uncertain. Per the germline V gene, CDR1 is SGHAT and CDR2 is FQNNGV. The CDR3 contains 14 residues. Trimming shortened V by 5 bases and J by 3 bases, and 13 bases separated the two germline ends.

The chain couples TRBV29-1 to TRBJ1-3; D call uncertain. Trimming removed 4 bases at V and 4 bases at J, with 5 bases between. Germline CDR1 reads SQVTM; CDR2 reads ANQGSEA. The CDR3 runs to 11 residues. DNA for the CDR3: TGCAGCGTTGGCCAGGGAAACACCATATATTTT. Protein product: CSVGQGNTIYF.

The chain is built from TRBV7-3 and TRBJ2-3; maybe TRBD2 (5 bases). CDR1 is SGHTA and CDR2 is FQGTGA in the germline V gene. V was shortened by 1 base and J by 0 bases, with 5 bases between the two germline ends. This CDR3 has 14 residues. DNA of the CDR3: TGTGCCAGCAGCTTAAGAGGGAGCACAGATACGCAGTATTTT. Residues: CASSLRGSTDTQYF. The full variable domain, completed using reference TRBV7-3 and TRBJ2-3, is GAGVSQTPSNKVTEKGKYVELRCDPISGHTALYWYRQSLGQGPEFLIYFQGTGAADDSGLPNDRFFAVRPEGSVSTLKIQRTERGDSAVYLCASSLRGSTDTQYFGPGTRLTVL.